This TCR beta chain is from a study of blood T cell repertoires in COVID-19. Seattle patients were enrolled during active infection and followed longitudinally. Some clones are missing from TCRdb's copy, which holds only in-frame ones; the method was immunoSEQ multiplex PCR. This sample has roughly 100,000 clones, with around 90% found just once. Per the germline V gene, CDR1 is LGHDT and CDR2 is YNNKEL (reference sequence). The CDR3 length is 15 residues. The V gene end was trimmed by 1 base and the J gene end by 12 bases; junction bases not matched to a gene: 9. Sequenced material: peripheral blood. The J gene is TRBJ2-1, the V gene TRBV3-1 (or the pseudogene TRBV3-2); 10 bases map to TRBD2. The sequence came from a woman aged 45-65 years with COVID-19, enrolled during active disease. The CDR3 is CASSQVQRGGRGQFF. The CDR3 DNA sequence: TGTGCCAGCAGCCAAGTACAGCGGGGGGGCCGCGGGCAGTTCTTC.